Each of the 32 T cell receptor beta chains below was sequenced from the same sample in a study of blood T cell repertoires in COVID-19. TCRdb's table, derived via immunoSEQ multiplex PCR, lists solely in-frame clones and lacks some. The sample yields 250,000 to 350,000 clones, approximately 87% seen once. Source material: peripheral blood. These receptors were taken from a woman aged 45-59 years who had recovered from COVID-19.

The rearrangement joins TRBV29-1 to TRBJ2-2; tentatively, D is TRBD1 (6 bases). Looked up from germline, CDR1 is SQVTM and CDR2 is ANQGSEA. V gave up 4 bases and J gave up 5 bases, with 11 bases separating them. The CDR3 runs to 13 residues. In nucleotides, the CDR3 is TGCAGCGTTGCGACAGGCCGGACCGGGGAGCTGTTTTTT. It yields the protein CSVATGRTGELFF.

The chain joins TRBV5-1 to TRBJ2-1; 9 nucleotides match TRBD1. Germline values: CDR1 SGHRS, CDR2 YFSETQ. The CDR3 covers 15 residues. Germline trimming cut 4 bases from V and 3 bases from J; bases unmatched to any gene: 5. This CDR3 reads CASSRGQGIYNEQFF. CDR3 bases: TGCGCCAGCAGCCGGGGACAGGGAATCTACAATGAGCAGTTCTTC.

The chain is built from TRBV21-1 and TRBJ1-1. TRBV21-1 is a recognized pseudogene. The CDR3 loop spans 19 amino acids. The CDR3, as DNA: TGTGCCAGCAGCAAAGTACTTCACGGGAGGGTTGGGATGAACACTGAAGCTTTCTTT. It specifies CASSKVLHGRVGMNTEAFF.

The rearrangement links TRBV30 to TRBJ2-2; 12 nucleotides match TRBD2. This CDR3 is 15 amino acids long. Germline trimming cut 4 bases from V and 4 bases from J; bases unmatched to any gene: 4. Germline CDR1 and CDR2: GTSNPN and SVGIG (reference sequence). The CDR3 region is CAWTSGGVSTGELFF. CDR3 in DNA: TGTGCCTGGACTAGCGGGGGGGTGAGCACCGGGGAGCTGTTTTTT.

The CDR3 nucleotides read TGTGCCAGCAGCTCAATACGGACAGGGTTGTACTTC. Translating gives CASSSIRTGLYF. This chain links TRBV27 with TRBJ2-7, with TRBD1 identical over 8 bases. V was pared by 6 bases and J by 12 bases, with 10 bases of the junction left unmatched. Germline CDR1 and CDR2: MNHEY and SMNVEV (reference sequence). This CDR3 spans 12 amino acids.

This chain links TRBV5-1 with TRBJ2-7; 7 bases are shared with TRBD1. V lost 4 bases, J lost 6 bases, and 10 bases stayed unmatched. There are 14 residues in the CDR3. CDR1 SGHRS and CDR2 YFSETQ come from the germline V gene. CDR3 nucleotide sequence: TGCGCCAGCAGCCCAGGGACAGCCCAACGCGAGCAGTACTTC. Its protein product is CASSPGTAQREQYF.

J is TRBJ1-5 and V is TRBV3-1 (or the pseudogene TRBV3-2); possibly TRBD1 for D (5 bases). Deletions cut 6 bases from V and 8 bases from J, with 17 bases between. Germline CDR1 LGHDT, CDR2 YNNKEL (reference sequence). CDR3 length: 14 residues. In nucleotides, the CDR3 is TGTGCCAGCAGTACGGGACTCCACCCCGAGCCCCAGCATTTT. It translates to CASSTGLHPEPQHF.

The CDR3 sequence: CASSQGEPANTGELFF. DNA of the CDR3: TGTGCCAGCAGTCAGGGGGAGCCCGCGAACACCGGGGAGCTGTTTTTT. V gene TRBV6-2 or TRBV6-3 combines with J gene TRBJ2-2, with 7 bases that match TRBD1. Trimming at V came to 5 bases and at J to 0 bases, leaving 6 bases not matched to a gene. Germline CDR1 MNHEY, CDR2 SVGEGT. The CDR3 is made up of 16 amino acids.

The gene calls are TRBV6-5 and TRBJ1-3; 8 positions match TRBD1. CDR1 is MNHEY and CDR2 is SVGAGI in the germline V gene. V lost 6 bases, J lost 6 bases, and 7 bases stayed unmatched. This CDR3 has 14 amino acids. This chain's CDR3 is CASRFRGQENTIYF. The CDR3 region has the DNA TGTGCCAGCAGGTTCAGGGGGCAGGAAAACACCATATATTTT.

The CDR3 protein is CASSTGQGSYEQYF. The DNA of the CDR3 is TGTGCCAGCAGCACTGGACAGGGGTCCTACGAGCAGTACTTC. The chain is built from TRBV5-5 and TRBJ2-7; 9 bases are a match to TRBD1. The CDR3 is 14 residues long. With 4 bases clipped from V and 1 base from J, the junction kept 3 bases outside the gene matches. Germline V CDR1 and CDR2: SGHKS, YYEKEE (reference sequence).

For the CDR3, the DNA is TGTGCCAGCAGCCAACGCCCTAGGAGCGAAAACCTCCTGGAGACCCAGTACTTC. Encoded protein: CASSQRPRSENLLETQYF. The chain employs TRBV7-6 and TRBJ2-5; D gene uncertain. The CDR3 extends over 18 amino acids. V lost 5 bases and J lost 5, with 27 bases in between. Germline CDR1 is SGHVS and CDR2 is FNYEAQ.

This sequence joins TRBV27 and TRBJ2-7; 9 bases are a match to TRBD1. The CDR3 has 14 amino acids. Germline V gene data show CDR1 as MNHEY and CDR2 as SMNVEV (reference sequence). With 2 bases clipped from V and 3 bases from J, the junction kept 2 bases outside the gene matches. CDR3 amino acids: CASSLGTGIYEQYF. The DNA of the CDR3 is TGTGCCAGCAGTTTAGGGACAGGGATCTACGAGCAGTACTTC.

The CDR3 sequence is CASSPSSGGGSIQYF. CDR3 nucleotide sequence: TGTGCCAGCAGCCCCTCTAGCGGGGGGGGAAGCATTCAGTACTTC. The chain employs TRBV3-1 (or the pseudogene TRBV3-2) and TRBJ2-4, with 12 nucleotides matching TRBD2. This CDR3 has 15 amino acids. Germline lookup yields CDR1 LGHDT and CDR2 YNNKEL (reference sequence). V lost 4 bases and J lost 9; bases outside the gene matches: 7.

The chain uses TRBV7-9 and TRBJ2-2; possibly TRBD1 for D (5 bases). Trimming left V 2 bases short and J 8 bases short, with 12 bases between. CDR1 SEHNR and CDR2 FQNEAQ come from the germline V gene (reference sequence). This CDR3 region has 14 residues. The CDR3 region is CASSLSREGGELFF. The CDR3 coding sequence is TGTGCCAGCAGCTTATCCAGGGAAGGGGGGGAGCTGTTTTTT.

The chain couples TRBV29-1 to TRBJ2-7, with a tentative D call TRBD1 (6 bases). This CDR3 is 15 amino acids long. The germline V and J ends were trimmed by 3 bases and 6 bases, with 21 bases remaining between them. Germline CDR1 is SQVTM and CDR2 is ANQGSEA. CDR3 in amino acids: CSVERLGQGQPEQYF. Here the CDR3 DNA reads TGCAGCGTTGAGAGGTTGGGTCAGGGACAACCCGAGCAGTACTTC.

This clone was seen a handful of times. The CDR3 sequence is CASSLLYEQYF. CDR3 bases: TGTGCCAGCAGTTTACTCTACGAGCAGTACTTC. V and J are TRBV28 and TRBJ2-7; no clear D. The CDR3 sequence is 11 residues long. Germline V CDR1 and CDR2: MDHEN, SYDVKM. The V end lost 2 bases, the J end lost 3 bases, and 2 bases lay between the germline ends. Combining the CDR3 with reference TRBV28 and TRBJ2-7 gives the whole variable domain DVKVTQSSRYLVKRTGEKVFLECVQDMDHENMFWYRQDPGLGLRLIYFSYDVKMKEKGDIPEGYSVSREKKERFSLILESASTNQTSMYLCASSLLYEQYFGPGTRLTVT.

The chain is built from TRBV7-2 and TRBJ1-1; 8 nucleotides line up with TRBD1. Trimming took 4 bases from V and 7 from J; bases not matched to a gene: 2. CDR1 and CDR2 from the germline V gene are SGHTA and FQGNSA. The CDR3 totals 12 residues. CDR3 sequence reads: CASSYGTGEAFF. CDR3 nucleotide sequence: TGTGCCAGCAGCTATGGGACAGGTGAAGCTTTCTTT.

The CDR3 DNA is TGTGCCAGCAGCTTATATCCGAGGGCTCACACAGATACGCAGTATTTT. This translates into CASSLYPRAHTDTQYF. The chain has TRBV11-3 and TRBJ2-3; D is perhaps TRBD2 (5 bases). V was pared by 2 bases and J by 2 bases, with 14 bases between. The CDR3 runs to 16 residues. Germline V gene data show CDR1 as SGHNT and CDR2 as YENEEA.

The CDR3 region is CSVDVAGWSTEAFF. The CDR3 bases are TGCAGCGTCGATGTGGCAGGGTGGAGCACTGAAGCTTTCTTT. This chain uses TRBV29-1 with TRBJ1-1, with D perhaps matching TRBD1 (5 bases). Germline CDR1 and CDR2: SQVTM and ANQGSEA. The CDR3 has 14 residues. V was trimmed by 6 bases and J by 4 bases, leaving 18 bases between them.

This clone was observed many times. This chain uses TRBV7-9 with TRBJ2-1; maybe TRBD2 (7 bases). Trimming took 1 base from V and 4 from J, leaving 14 bases between them. Per germline, CDR1 SEHNR and CDR2 FQNEAQ (reference sequence). The length of the CDR3 is 16 residues. The CDR3 DNA follows: TGTGCCAGCAGCTTAGTCCCGGCGGGGGCGTACAATGAGCAGTTCTTC. Protein: CASSLVPAGAYNEQFF.

This sequence joins TRBV19 and TRBJ2-1; TRBD2 matches at 11 bases. The CDR3 spans 15 residues. With 6 bases clipped from V and 5 bases from J, the junction kept 6 bases outside the gene matches. Germline-derived CDR1 and CDR2 are LNHDA and SQIVND (reference sequence). CDR3 in DNA: TGTGCCAGTAGACATCTAGCGGGAGGCAACAATGAGCAGTTCTTC. This translates into CASRHLAGGNNEQFF.

This clone occurred once. The chain has TRBV15 and TRBJ2-5; 11 bases fit TRBD2. The germline gives CDR1 LNHNV, CDR2 YYDKDF (reference sequence). This CDR3 contains 15 residues. The ends lost 5 bases at V and 7 bases at J; junction bases unmatched: 9. The CDR3 loop reads CATSGPSGGSPTQYF. CDR3 nucleotide sequence: TGTGCCACCAGCGGGCCTAGCGGGGGGTCTCCGACCCAGTACTTC. The full variable domain, its missing parts supplied by reference TRBV15 and TRBJ2-5, is DAMVIQNPRYQVTQFGKPVTLSCSQTLNHNVMYWYQQKSSQAPKLLFHYYDKDFNNEADTPDNFQSRRPNTSFCFLDIRSPGLGDTAMYLCATSGPSGGSPTQYFGPGTRLLVL.

This rearrangement joins TRBV5-4 to TRBJ2-3; 10 positions agree with TRBD2. The CDR3 length is 16 residues. The trim removed 5 bases at V and 7 bases at J, leaving 13 bases unmatched. Looked up from germline, CDR1 is SGHNT and CDR2 is YYREEE (reference sequence). CDR3 nucleotides: TGTGCCAGCAGTCCCACTAGCGGGGCTTCGGTGTATACGCAGTATTTT. This encodes CASSPTSGASVYTQYF. The full variable domain, in which reference TRBV5-4 and TRBJ2-3 provide the parts outside the CDR3, is ETGVTQSPTHLIKTRGQQVTLRCSSQSGHNTVSWYQQALGQGPQFIFQYYREEENGRGNFPPRFSGLQFPNYSSELNVNALELDDSALYLCASSPTSGASVYTQYFGPGTRLTVL.

The CDR3 region has the DNA TGTGCCAGCACCCGCGGGGGAAGAACAGATACGCAGTATTTT. It encodes CASTRGGRTDTQYF. The V call is TRBV5-4, the J call TRBJ2-3; 7 bases fit TRBD2. Germline V gene data show CDR1 as SGHNT and CDR2 as YYREEE (reference sequence). With V trimmed by 6 bases and J by 3 bases, 7 bases remained unmatched. The CDR3 has 14 residues.

The chain employs TRBV11-2 and TRBJ2-7; 13 positions match TRBD2. Per germline, CDR1 SGHAT and CDR2 FQNNGV. The CDR3 consists of 13 residues. Germline trimming cut 9 bases from V and 3 bases from J; bases unmatched to any gene: 2. This chain's CDR3 is CASGLAGDYEQYF. CDR3 nucleotides: TGTGCCAGTGGACTAGCGGGGGACTACGAGCAGTACTTC. The variable domain in full, completed from reference TRBV11-2 and TRBJ2-7, reads EAGVAQSPRYKIIEKRQSVAFWCNPISGHATLYWYQQILGQGPKLLIQFQNNGVVDDSQLPKDRFSAERLKGVDSTLKIQPAKLEDSAVYLCASGLAGDYEQYFGPGTRLTVT.

V usage is TRBV6-6 and J usage is TRBJ2-1, with TRBD1 matching over 7 bases. Germline CDR1 MNHNY, CDR2 SVGAGI (reference sequence). V shed 4 bases and J 0 bases; nucleotides not matched to a gene: 3. This CDR3 comprises 15 residues. Written as DNA, the CDR3 is TGTGCCAGCAGTTCGGGACAGAGCTCCTACAATGAGCAGTTCTTC. Translation: CASSSGQSSYNEQFF.

V usage is TRBV5-6 and J usage is TRBJ1-6; D not certain. Germline V gives CDR1 SGHDT, CDR2 YYEEEE. The CDR3 extends over 13 amino acids. V was clipped by 0 bases and J by 10 bases, with 8 bases between them. Written as DNA, the CDR3 is TGTGCCAGCAGCTTGGATCAGGAATCACCCCTCCACTTT. As protein: CASSLDQESPLHF.

The rearrangement joins TRBV19 to TRBJ2-3; D remains unclear. The CDR3 is 13 residues long. Germline V CDR1 and CDR2: LNHDA, SQIVND (reference sequence). V was trimmed by 3 bases and J by 6 bases, leaving 10 bases between them. CDR3 residues: CASSIVGEDTQYF. In nucleotides, the CDR3 is TGTGCCAGTAGTATTGTCGGAGAGGATACGCAGTATTTT.

The chain recombines TRBV29-1 with TRBJ2-2; possibly TRBD2 for D (5 bases). CDR1 and CDR2 (germline): SQVTM, ANQGSEA. This CDR3 region has 13 residues. Trimming cost V 4 bases and J 2 bases, with 8 bases left between them. CDR3: CSVVRGNTGELFF. The CDR3 DNA reads as TGCAGCGTTGTCCGGGGAAACACCGGGGAGCTGTTTTTT.

The chain couples TRBV4-3 to TRBJ2-1, with 11 nucleotides matching TRBD2. V dropped 6 bases and J dropped 8; count of bases not matched to a gene: 12. Germline V gene data show CDR1 as LGHNA and CDR2 as YSLEER. CDR3 length: 16 amino acids. CDR3 loop: CASSHQLAGAFYEQFF. The CDR3, as DNA: TGCGCCAGCAGTCATCAACTAGCGGGAGCTTTTTATGAGCAGTTCTTC.

This chain uses TRBV9 with TRBJ2-2; D is unclear. CDR1 and CDR2 (germline): SGDLS, YYNGEE. Trimming removed 0 bases at V and 6 bases at J, with 9 bases between. The CDR3 is 14 amino acids. CDR3 sequence (DNA): TGTGCCAGCAGCGTAGGTTCCGTTTCCGGGGAGCTGTTTTTT. As protein: CASSVGSVSGELFF.

V and J are TRBV19 and TRBJ2-7, with D hard to call. Trimming took 7 bases from V and 3 from J, leaving 19 bases between them. Germline values: CDR1 LNHDA, CDR2 SQIVND (reference sequence). The CDR3 totals 15 residues. CDR3 bases: TGTGCCAGTACCCCTGGCCCTTCGCGGCACTACGAGCAGTACTTC. Residues: CASTPGPSRHYEQYF.